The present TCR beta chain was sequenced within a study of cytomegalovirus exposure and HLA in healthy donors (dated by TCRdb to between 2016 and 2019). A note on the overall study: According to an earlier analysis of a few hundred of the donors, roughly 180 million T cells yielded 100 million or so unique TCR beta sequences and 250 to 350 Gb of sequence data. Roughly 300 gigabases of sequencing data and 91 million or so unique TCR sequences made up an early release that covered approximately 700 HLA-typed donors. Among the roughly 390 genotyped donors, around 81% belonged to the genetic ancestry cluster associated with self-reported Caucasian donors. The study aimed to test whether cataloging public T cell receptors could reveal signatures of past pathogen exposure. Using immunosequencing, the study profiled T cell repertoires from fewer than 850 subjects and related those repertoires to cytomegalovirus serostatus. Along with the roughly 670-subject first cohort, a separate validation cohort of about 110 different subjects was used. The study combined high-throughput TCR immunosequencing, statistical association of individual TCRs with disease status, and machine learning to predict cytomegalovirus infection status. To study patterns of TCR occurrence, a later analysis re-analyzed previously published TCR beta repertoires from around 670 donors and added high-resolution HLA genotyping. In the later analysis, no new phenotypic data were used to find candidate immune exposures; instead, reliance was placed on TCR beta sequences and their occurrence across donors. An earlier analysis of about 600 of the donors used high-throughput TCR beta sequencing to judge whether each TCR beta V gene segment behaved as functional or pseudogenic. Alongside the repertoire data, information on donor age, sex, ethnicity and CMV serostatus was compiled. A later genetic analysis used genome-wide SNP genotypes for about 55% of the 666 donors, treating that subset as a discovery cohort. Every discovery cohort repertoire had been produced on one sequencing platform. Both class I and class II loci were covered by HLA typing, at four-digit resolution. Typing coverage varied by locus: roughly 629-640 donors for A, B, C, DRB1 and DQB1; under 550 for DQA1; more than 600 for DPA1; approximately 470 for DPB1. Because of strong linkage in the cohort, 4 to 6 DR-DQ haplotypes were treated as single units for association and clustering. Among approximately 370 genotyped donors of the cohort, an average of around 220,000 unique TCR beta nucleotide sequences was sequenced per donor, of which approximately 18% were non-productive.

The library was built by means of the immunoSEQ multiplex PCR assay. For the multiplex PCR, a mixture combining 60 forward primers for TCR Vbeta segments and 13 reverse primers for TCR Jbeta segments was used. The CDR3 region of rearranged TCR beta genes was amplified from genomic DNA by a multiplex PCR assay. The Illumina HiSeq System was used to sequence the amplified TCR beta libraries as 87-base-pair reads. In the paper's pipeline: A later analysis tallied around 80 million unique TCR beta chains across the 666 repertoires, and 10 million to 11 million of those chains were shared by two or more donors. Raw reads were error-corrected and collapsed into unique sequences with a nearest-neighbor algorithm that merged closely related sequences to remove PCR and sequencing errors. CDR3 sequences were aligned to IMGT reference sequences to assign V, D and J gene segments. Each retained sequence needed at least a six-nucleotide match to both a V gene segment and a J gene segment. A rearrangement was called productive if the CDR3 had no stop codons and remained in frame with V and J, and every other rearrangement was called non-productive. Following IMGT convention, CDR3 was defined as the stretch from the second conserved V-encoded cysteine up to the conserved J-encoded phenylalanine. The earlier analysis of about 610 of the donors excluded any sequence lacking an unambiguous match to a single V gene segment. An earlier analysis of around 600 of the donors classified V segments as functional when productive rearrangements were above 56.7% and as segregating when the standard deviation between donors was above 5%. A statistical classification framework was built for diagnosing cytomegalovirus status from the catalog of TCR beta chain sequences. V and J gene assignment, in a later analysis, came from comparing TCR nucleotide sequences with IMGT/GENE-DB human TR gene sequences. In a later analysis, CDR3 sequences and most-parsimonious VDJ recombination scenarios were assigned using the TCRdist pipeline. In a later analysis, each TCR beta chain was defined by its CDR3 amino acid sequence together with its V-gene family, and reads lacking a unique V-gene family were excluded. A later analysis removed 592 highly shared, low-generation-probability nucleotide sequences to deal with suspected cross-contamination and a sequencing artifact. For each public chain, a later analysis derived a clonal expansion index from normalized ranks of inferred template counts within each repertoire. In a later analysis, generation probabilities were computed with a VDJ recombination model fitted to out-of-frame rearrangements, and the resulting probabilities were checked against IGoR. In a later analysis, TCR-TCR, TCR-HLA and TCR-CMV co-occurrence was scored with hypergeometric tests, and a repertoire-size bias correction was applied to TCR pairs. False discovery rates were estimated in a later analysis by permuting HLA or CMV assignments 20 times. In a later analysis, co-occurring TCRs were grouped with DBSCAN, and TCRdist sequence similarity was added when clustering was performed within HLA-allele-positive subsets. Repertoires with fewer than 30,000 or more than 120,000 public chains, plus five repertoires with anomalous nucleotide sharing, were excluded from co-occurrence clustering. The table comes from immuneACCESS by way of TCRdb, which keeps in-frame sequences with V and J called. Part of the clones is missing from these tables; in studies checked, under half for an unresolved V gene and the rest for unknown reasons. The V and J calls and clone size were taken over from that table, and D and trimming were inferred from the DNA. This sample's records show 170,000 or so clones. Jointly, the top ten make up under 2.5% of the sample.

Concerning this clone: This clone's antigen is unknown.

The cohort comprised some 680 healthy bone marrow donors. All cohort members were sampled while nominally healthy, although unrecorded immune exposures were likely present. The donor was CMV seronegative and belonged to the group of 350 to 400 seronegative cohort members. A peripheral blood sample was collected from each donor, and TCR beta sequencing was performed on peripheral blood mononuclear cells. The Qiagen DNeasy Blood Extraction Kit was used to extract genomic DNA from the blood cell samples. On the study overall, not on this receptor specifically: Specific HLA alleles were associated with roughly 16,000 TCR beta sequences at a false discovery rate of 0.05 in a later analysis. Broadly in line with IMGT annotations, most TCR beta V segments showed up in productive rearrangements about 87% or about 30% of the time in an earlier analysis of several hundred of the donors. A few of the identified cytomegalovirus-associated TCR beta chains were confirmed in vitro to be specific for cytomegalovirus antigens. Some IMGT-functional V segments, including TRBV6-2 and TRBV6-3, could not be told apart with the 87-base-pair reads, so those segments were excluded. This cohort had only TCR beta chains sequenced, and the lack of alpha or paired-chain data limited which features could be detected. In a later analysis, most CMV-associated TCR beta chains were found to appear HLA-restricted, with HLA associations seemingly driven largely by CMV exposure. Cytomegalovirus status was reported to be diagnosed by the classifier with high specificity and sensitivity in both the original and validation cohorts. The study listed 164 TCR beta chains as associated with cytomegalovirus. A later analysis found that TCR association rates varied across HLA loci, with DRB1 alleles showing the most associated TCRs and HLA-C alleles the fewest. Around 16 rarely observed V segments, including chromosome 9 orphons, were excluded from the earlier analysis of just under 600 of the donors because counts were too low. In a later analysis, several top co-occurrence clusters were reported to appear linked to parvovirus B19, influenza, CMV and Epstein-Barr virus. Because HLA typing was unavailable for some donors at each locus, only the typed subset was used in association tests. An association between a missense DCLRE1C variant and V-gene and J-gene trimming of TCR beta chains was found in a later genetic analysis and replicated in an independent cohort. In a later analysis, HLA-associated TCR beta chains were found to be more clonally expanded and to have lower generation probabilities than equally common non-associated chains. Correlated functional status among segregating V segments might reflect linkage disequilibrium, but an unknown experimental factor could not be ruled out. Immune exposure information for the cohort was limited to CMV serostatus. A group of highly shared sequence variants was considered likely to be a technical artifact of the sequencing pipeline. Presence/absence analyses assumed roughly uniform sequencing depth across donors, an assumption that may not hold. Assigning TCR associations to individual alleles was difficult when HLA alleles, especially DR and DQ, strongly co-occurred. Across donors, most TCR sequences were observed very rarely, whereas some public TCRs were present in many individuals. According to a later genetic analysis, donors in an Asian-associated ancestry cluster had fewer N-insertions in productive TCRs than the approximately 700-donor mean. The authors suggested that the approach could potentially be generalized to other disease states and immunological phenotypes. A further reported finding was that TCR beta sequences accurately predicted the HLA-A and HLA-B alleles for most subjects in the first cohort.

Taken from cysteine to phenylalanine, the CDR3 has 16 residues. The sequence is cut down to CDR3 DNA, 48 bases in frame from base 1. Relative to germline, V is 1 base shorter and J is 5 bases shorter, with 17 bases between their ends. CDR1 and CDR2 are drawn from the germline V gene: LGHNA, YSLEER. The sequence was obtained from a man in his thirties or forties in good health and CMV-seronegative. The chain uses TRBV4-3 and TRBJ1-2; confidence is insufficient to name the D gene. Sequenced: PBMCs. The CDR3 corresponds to CASSQGVVERYYGYTF. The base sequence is TGCGCCAGCAGCCAAGGGGTGGTGGAGCGCTATTATGGCTACACCTTC.